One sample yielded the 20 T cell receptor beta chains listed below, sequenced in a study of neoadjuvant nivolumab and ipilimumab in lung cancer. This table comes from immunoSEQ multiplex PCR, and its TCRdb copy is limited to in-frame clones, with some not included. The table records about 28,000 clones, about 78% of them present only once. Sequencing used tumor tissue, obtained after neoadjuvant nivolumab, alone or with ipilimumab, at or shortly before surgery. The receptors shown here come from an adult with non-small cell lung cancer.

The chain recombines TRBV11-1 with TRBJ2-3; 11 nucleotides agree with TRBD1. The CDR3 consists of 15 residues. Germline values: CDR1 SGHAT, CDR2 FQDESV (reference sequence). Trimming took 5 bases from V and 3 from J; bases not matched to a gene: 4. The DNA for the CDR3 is TGTGCCAGCAGCACTGGGACAGGGGGGACAGATACGCAGTATTTT. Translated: CASSTGTGGTDTQYF.

This chain's CDR3 is CASSSQYGGSPLHF. CDR3 sequence (DNA): TGTGCCAGCAGCTCCCAGTACGGGGGCTCACCCCTCCACTTT. This chain uses TRBV7-2 with TRBJ1-6; weak D call: TRBD1 (6 bases). This CDR3 has 14 residues. Germline CDR1 reads SGHTA; CDR2 reads FQGNSA. V was trimmed by 4 bases and J by 10 bases, leaving 14 bases between them.

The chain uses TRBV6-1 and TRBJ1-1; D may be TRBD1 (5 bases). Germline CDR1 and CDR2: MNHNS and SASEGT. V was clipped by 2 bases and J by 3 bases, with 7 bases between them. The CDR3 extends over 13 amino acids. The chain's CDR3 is CASSEQGDTEAFF. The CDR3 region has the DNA TGTGCCAGCAGTGAACAAGGGGACACTGAAGCTTTCTTT.

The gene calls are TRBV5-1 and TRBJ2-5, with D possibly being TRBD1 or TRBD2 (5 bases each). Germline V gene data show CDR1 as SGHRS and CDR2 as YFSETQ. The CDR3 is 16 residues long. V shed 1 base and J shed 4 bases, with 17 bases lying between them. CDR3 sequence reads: CASSLNWDLKGETQYF. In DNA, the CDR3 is TGCGCCAGCAGCTTGAACTGGGACCTCAAGGGAGAGACCCAGTACTTC.

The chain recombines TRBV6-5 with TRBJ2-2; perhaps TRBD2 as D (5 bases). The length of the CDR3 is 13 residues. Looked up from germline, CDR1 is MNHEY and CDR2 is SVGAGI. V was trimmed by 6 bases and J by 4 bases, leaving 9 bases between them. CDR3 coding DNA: TGTGCCAGCAGGTTAGCGAGCACCGGGGAGCTGTTTTTT. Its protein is CASRLASTGELFF.

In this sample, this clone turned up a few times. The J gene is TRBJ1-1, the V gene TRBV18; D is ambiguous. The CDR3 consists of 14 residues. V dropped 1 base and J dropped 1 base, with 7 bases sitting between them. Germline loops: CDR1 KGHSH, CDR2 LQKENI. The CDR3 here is CASSPRQPNTEAFF. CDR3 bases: TGTGCCAGCTCACCACGTCAGCCGAACACTGAAGCTTTCTTT.

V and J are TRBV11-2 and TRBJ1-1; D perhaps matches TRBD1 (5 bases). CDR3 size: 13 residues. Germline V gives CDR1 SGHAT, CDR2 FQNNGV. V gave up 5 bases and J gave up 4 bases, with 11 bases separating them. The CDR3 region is CASSDRGSTEAFF. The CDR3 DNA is TGTGCCAGCAGCGATAGGGGTAGCACTGAAGCTTTCTTT.

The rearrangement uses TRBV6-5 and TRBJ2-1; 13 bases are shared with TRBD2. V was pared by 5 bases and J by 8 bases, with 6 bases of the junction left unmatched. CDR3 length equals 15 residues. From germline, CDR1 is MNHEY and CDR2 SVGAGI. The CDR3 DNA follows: TGTGCCAGCAGTCGGACTAGCGGGGGCCTCGATGAGCAGTTCTTC. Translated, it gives CASSRTSGGLDEQFF.

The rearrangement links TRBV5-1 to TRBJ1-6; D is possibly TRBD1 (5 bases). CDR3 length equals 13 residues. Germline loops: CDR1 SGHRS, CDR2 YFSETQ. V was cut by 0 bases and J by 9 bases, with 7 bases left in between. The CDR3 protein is CASSLGQSSPLHF. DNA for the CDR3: TGCGCCAGCAGCTTGGGACAGTCTTCACCCCTCCACTTT.

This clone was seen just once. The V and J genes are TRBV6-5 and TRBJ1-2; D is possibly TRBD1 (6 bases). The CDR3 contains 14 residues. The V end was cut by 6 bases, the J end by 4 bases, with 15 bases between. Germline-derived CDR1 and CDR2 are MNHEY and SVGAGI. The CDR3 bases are TGTGCCAGCAGGCGCAGGGGACTACTCTATGGCTACACCTTC. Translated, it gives CASRRRGLLYGYTF.

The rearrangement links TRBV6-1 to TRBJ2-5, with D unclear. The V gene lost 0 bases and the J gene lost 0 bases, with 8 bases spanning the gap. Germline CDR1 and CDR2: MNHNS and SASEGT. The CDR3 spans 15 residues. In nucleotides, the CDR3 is TGTGCCAGCAGTGAAGCAATGGGCAACCAAGAGACCCAGTACTTC. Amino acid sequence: CASSEAMGNQETQYF.

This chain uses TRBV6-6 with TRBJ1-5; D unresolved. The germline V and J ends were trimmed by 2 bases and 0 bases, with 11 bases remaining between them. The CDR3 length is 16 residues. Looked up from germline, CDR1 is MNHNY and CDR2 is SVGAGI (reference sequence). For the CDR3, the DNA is TGTGCCAGCAGTTACCCATCTGGGTTTAGCAATCAGCCCCAGCATTTT. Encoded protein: CASSYPSGFSNQPQHF.

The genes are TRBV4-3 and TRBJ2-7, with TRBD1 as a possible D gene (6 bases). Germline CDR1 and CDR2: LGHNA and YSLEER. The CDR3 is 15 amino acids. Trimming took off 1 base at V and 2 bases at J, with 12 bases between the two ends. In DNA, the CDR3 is TGCGCCAGCAGCCAAGTCGGTACAGGGCCCTACGAGCAGTACTTC. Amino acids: CASSQVGTGPYEQYF.

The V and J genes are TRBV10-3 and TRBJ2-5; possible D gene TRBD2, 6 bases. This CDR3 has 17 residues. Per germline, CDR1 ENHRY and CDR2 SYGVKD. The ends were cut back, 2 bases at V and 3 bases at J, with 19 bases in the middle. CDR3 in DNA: TGTGCCATCAGTGAGGCGGCCGGGACTTCCACCAAAGAGACCCAGTACTTC. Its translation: CAISEAAGTSTKETQYF.

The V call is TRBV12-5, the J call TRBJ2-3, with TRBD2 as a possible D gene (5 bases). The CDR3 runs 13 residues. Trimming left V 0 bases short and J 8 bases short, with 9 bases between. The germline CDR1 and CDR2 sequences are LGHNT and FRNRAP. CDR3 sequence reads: CASGLVEGFTQYF. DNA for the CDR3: TGTGCTAGTGGTTTGGTAGAGGGATTTACGCAGTATTTT.

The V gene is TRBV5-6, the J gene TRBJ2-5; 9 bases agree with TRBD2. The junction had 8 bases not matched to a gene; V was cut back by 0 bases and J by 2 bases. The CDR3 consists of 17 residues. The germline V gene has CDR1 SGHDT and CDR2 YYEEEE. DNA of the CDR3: TGTGCCAGCAGCTTGGGCTGGGGGCTAGCGGGGCAAGAGACCCAGTACTTC. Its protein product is CASSLGWGLAGQETQYF.

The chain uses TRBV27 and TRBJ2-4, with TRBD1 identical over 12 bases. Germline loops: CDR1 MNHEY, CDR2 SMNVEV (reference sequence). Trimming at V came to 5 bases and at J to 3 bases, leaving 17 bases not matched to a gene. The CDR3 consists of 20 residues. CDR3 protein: CASSAYFPGQGARGKNIQYF. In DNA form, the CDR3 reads TGTGCCAGCAGTGCCTACTTCCCGGGACAGGGGGCGCGCGGCAAAAACATTCAGTACTTC.

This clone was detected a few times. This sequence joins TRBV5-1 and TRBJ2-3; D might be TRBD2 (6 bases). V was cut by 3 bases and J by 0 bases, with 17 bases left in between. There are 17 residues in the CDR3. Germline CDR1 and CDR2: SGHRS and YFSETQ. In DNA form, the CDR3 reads TGCGCCAGCAGCTGGCCCGTGGTAGCGGCTAGCACAGATACGCAGTATTTT. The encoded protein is CASSWPVVAASTDTQYF.

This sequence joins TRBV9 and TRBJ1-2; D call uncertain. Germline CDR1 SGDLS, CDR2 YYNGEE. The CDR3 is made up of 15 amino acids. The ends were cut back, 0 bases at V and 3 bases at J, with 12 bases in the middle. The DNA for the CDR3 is TGTGCCAGCAGCGTAGCTGTGGGGAATGACTATGGCTACACCTTC. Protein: CASSVAVGNDYGYTF. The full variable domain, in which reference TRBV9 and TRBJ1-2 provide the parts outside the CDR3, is DSGVTQTPKHLITATGQRVTLRCSPRSGDLSVYWYQQSLDQGLQFLIQYYNGEERAKGNILERFSAQQFPDLHSELNLSSLELGDSALYFCASSVAVGNDYGYTFGSGTRLTVV.

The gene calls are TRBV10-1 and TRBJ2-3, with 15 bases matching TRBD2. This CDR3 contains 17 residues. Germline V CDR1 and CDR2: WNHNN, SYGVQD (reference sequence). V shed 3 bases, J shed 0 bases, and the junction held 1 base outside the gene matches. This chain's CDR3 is CASSEGTSGGSTDTQYF. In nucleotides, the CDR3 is TGCGCCAGCAGTGAAGGGACTAGCGGGGGGAGCACAGATACGCAGTATTTT.